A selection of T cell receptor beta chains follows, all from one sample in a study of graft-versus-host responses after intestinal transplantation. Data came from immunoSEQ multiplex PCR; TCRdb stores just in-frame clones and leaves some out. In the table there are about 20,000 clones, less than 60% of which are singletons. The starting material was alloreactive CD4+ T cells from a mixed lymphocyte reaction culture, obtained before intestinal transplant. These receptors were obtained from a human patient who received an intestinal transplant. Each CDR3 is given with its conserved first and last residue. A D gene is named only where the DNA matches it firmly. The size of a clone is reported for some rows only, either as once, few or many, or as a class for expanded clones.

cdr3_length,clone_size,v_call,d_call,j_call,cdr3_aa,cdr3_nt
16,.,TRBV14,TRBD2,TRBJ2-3,CALKGERGGPQDTQYF,TGTGCCCTGAAGGGGGAGCGGGGGGGGCCCCAAGATACGCAGTATTTT
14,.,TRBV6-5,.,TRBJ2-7,CASRAITSSYEQYF,TGTGCCAGCAGAGCGATTACCAGCTCCTACGAGCAGTACTTC
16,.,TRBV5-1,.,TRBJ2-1,CASSYLVGGSYNEQFF,TGCGCCAGCAGCTACCTGGTCGGGGGCTCCTACAATGAGCAGTTCTTC
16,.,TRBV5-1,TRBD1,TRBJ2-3,CASSSRTGDTTDTQYF,TGCGCCAGCAGCTCAAGGACAGGGGATACCACAGATACGCAGTATTTT
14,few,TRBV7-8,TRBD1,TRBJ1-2,CASSSRTGHYGYTF,TGTGCCAGCAGCTCGAGGACAGGCCACTATGGCTACACCTTC
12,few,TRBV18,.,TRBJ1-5,CASSQRDQPQHF,TGTGCCAGCTCACAGCGAGATCAGCCCCAGCATTTT
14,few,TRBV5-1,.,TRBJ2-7,CASSLGRSSYEQYF,TGCGCCAGCAGCTTGGGTCGTAGCTCCTACGAGCAGTACTTC
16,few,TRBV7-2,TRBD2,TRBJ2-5,CASSLASGGGLETQYF,TGTGCCAGCAGCTTAGCGTCGGGGGGGGGCCTGGAGACCCAGTACTTC
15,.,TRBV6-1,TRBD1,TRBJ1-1,CASSPWGQVNTEAFF,TGTGCCAGCAGTCCCTGGGGACAGGTGAACACTGAAGCTTTCTTT
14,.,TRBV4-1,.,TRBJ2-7,CASSQEQGINEQYF,TGCGCCAGCAGCCAAGAGCAGGGGATCAACGAGCAGTACTTC
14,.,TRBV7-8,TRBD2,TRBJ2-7,CASSLVAGRDEQYF,TGTGCCAGCAGCTTAGTGGCAGGGAGGGACGAGCAGTACTTC
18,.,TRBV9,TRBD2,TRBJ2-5,CASSVAGVSSGGQETQYF,TGTGCCAGCAGCGTAGCGGGAGTTTCTAGCGGGGGCCAAGAGACCCAGTACTTC
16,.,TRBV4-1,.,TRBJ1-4,CASSQDKGRSNEKLFF,TGCGCCAGCAGCCAAGACAAGGGGCGTAGTAATGAAAAACTGTTTTTT
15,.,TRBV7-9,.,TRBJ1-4,CASSLEARTNEKLFF,TGTGCCAGCAGCTTAGAGGCTAGAACTAATGAAAAACTGTTTTTT
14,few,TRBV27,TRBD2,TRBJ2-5,CASSWSGGEETQYF,TGTGCCAGCAGTTGGAGCGGGGGTGAGGAGACCCAGTACTTC
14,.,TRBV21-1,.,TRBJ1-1,CASSALGGYTEAFF,TGTGCCAGCAGCGCCTTGGGGGGTTACACTGAAGCTTTCTTT
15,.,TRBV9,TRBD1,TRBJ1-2,CASSARDSTNYGYTF,TGTGCCAGCAGCGCCCGGGACAGTACTAACTATGGCTACACCTTC
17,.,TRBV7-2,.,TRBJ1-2,CASSLTGVAPSLYGYTF,TGTGCCAGCAGCTTAACAGGAGTAGCCCCTTCCCTCTATGGCTACACCTTC
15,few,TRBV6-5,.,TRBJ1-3,CASSYSRTLGNTIYF,TGTGCCAGCAGTTACTCCCGCACTCTGGGAAACACCATATATTTT
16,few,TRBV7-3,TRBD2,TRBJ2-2,CASSPAPSGGGGELFF,TGTGCCAGCAGCCCCGCCCCTAGCGGGGGTGGTGGGGAGCTGTTTTTT
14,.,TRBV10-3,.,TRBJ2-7,CAISGARYSYEQYF,TGTGCCATCAGTGGAGCCAGGTACTCCTACGAGCAGTACTTC
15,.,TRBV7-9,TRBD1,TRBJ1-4,CASSLDRGANEKLFF,TGTGCCAGCAGCTTAGACAGGGGAGCTAATGAAAAACTGTTTTTT
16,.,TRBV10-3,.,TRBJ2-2,CAITERRTANTGELFF,TGTGCCATCACCGAGAGGAGGACAGCGAACACCGGGGAGCTGTTTTTT
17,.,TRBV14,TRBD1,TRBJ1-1,CASSHSLGRGPSTEAFF,TGTGCCAGCAGCCACTCTTTGGGCAGGGGGCCGTCCACTGAAGCTTTCTTT